The clone carrying this T cell receptor (beta chain) has only one observation. The CDR3 consists of 16 residues. V lost 0 bases and J lost 4, with 12 bases in between. CDR1 is SGHVS and CDR2 is FNYEAQ in the germline V gene. The data were produced by immunoSEQ multiplex PCR, yet TCRdb's version contains in-frame clones alone and is incomplete. The sample includes roughly 10,000 clones, around 90% of them seen just once. The data derive from a study of blood T cell dynamics during melanoma immunotherapy. As for the study in general: First-line therapy was either pembrolizumab or nivolumab with ipilimumab for metastatic melanoma.

Time point given: pre-treatment baseline. The rearrangement uses TRBV7-6 and TRBJ1-4; weak D call: TRBD1 (6 bases). The sequenced sample was blood, obtained from a patient treated with checkpoint blockade. This TCR came from a human donor with melanoma. Here the CDR3 reads CASSLASGAVNEKLFF. DNA of the CDR3: TGTGCCAGCAGCTTAGCGTCAGGGGCGGTTAATGAAAAACTGTTTTTT.